A single sample is the source of the 15 T cell receptor beta chains below, sequenced in a study of cytomegalovirus exposure and HLA in healthy donors. The PCR used 60 Vbeta and 13 Jbeta primers. Measured with immunoSEQ multiplex PCR; TCRdb has only the in-frame clones, and not every one. The sample lists tens of thousands of clones; approximately 72% were seen once. The specimen sequenced was PBMCs. Receptor source: a woman in her 30s in good health and CMV-seronegative.

The chain links TRBV4-2 to TRBJ1-2, with unresolved D. The CDR3 covers 13 residues. Trimming removed 0 bases at V and 6 bases at J, with 8 bases between. Germline V CDR1 and CDR2: LGHNA, YNFKEQ. The CDR3 loop reads CASSQDTGDGYTF. The CDR3 bases are TGTGCCAGCAGCCAAGATACCGGAGATGGCTACACCTTC.

This clone was detected only a few times. The V gene is TRBV28, the J gene TRBJ1-2; 8 bases match TRBD1. J was trimmed by 4 bases and V by 3 bases; bases with no gene match: 7. CDR1 is MDHEN, CDR2 SYDVKM, per germline. The CDR3 covers 15 residues. CDR3 in amino acids: CASSFYQGAGYGYTF. The CDR3 DNA sequence: TGTGCCAGCAGTTTTTACCAGGGGGCGGGCTATGGCTACACCTTC.

J is TRBJ2-2 and V is TRBV9, with unresolved D. In germline, CDR1 is SGDLS, CDR2 YYNGEE. The length of the CDR3 is 13 residues. Trimming took 4 bases from V and 5 from J, leaving 9 bases between them. The CDR3 bases are TGTGCCAGCAGCACCAGACAAACCGGGGAGCTGTTTTTT. Protein: CASSTRQTGELFF.

The chain combines TRBV5-1 with TRBJ1-4; 10 bases agree with TRBD1. This CDR3 spans 14 amino acids. The germline CDR1 and CDR2 sequences are SGHRS and YFSETQ. The V and J ends lost 7 bases and 3 bases, in that order; junction bases with no gene match: 3. As DNA, the CDR3 is TGCGCCAGCGGGACAGGGGAACCTAATGAAAAACTGTTTTTT. This codes for CASGTGEPNEKLFF.

CDR3 nucleotides: TGTGCCAGCAGTTTAGCGGGGGCCACCTACGAGCAGTACTTC. This codes for CASSLAGATYEQYF. The J gene is TRBJ2-7, the V gene TRBV27, with D possibly being TRBD2 (7 bases). CDR1 is MNHEY and CDR2 is SMNVEV in the germline V gene (reference sequence). The CDR3 has 14 residues. V was shortened by 2 bases and J by 2 bases, with 10 bases between the two germline ends.

CDR3 sequence reads: CASSPSGARKETQYF. CDR3 in DNA: TGTGCCAGCAGCCCTAGCGGGGCGAGAAAAGAGACCCAGTACTTC. The V gene is TRBV4-2, the J gene TRBJ2-5; 9 bases are a match to TRBD2. This CDR3 has 15 amino acids. CDR1 and CDR2 from the germline V gene are LGHNA and YNFKEQ. V dropped 4 bases and J dropped 3; count of bases not matched to a gene: 6.

The chain combines TRBV10-1 with TRBJ2-7, with D possibly TRBD2 on 5 matching bases. The CDR3 totals 14 residues. The germline gives CDR1 WNHNN, CDR2 SYGVQD (reference sequence). V gave up 0 bases and J gave up 5 bases, with 11 bases separating them. The CDR3 DNA sequence: TGCGCCAGCAGTGAGTCCGAGTCCGGGGACGAGCAGTACTTC. Its protein is CASSESESGDEQYF.

The DNA of the CDR3 is TGTGCCAGCAGTTCGACAGGGCAGGCCTATGGCTACACCTTC. Protein sequence: CASSSTGQAYGYTF. This sequence joins TRBV6-6 and TRBJ1-2; 7 nucleotides line up with TRBD1. The V and J ends lost 4 bases and 4 bases, in that order; junction bases with no gene match: 6. Germline CDR1 reads MNHNY; CDR2 reads SVGAGI (reference sequence). This CDR3 is 14 amino acids long.

J is TRBJ1-6 and V is TRBV6-5; 8 nucleotides match TRBD1. CDR3 length: 14 residues. CDR1 MNHEY and CDR2 SVGAGI come from the germline V gene. The J segment lost 6 bases and the V segment lost 6 bases, leaving 4 bases of the junction unmatched. The CDR3 DNA reads TGTGCCAGCAGGAGGACAGGGCTTAATTCACCCCTCCACTTT. Translation: CASRRTGLNSPLHF.

The chain employs TRBV2 and TRBJ1-1, with a possible D match to TRBD1 (6 bases). CDR1 and CDR2 (germline): SNHLY, FYNNEI. Trimming shortened V by 7 bases and J by 1 base, and 13 bases separated the two germline ends. The CDR3 is made up of 14 amino acids. DNA of the CDR3: TGTGCCAGCAACCTACAGGGCCCGAACACTGAAGCTTTCTTT. Amino acid sequence: CASNLQGPNTEAFF. The full variable domain, with the rest looked up from reference TRBV2 and TRBJ1-1, is EPEVTQTPSHQVTQMGQEVILRCVPISNHLYFYWYRQILGQKVEFLVSFYNNEISEKSEIFDDQFSVERPDGSNFTLKIRSTKLEDSAMYFCASNLQGPNTEAFFGQGTRLTVV.

V gene TRBV11-2 combines with J gene TRBJ2-2; no reliable D call. With 0 bases removed from V and 2 bases from J, the gap between germline ends came to 4 bases. Per germline, CDR1 SGHAT and CDR2 FQNNGV. This CDR3 contains 14 residues. CDR3 protein: CASSLDLNTGELFF. The DNA of the CDR3 is TGTGCCAGCAGCTTAGATCTCAACACCGGGGAGCTGTTTTTT.

A single count supports this clone. The chain uses TRBV18 and TRBJ1-2; a weak D match, TRBD1 (5 bases). The V end lost 6 bases, the J end lost 5 bases, and 13 bases lay between the germline ends. CDR1 is KGHSH, CDR2 LQKENI, per germline. The CDR3 spans 13 residues. In nucleotides, the CDR3 is TGTGCCAGCTCGGCGGGGCTCTCTTATGGCTACACCTTC. It codes for CASSAGLSYGYTF.

This chain links TRBV10-3 with TRBJ1-2; no clear D. V gave up 0 bases and J gave up 8 bases, with 13 bases separating them. The CDR3 has 14 residues. Germline V CDR1 and CDR2: ENHRY, SYGVKD. For the CDR3, the DNA is TGTGCCATCAGTGAGTCAGGGAACCGAGGGGGCTACACCTTC. This sequence encodes CAISESGNRGGYTF.

V is TRBV27 and J is TRBJ2-3; 7 nucleotides align to TRBD1. In germline, CDR1 is MNHEY, CDR2 SMNVEV (reference sequence). This CDR3 comprises 17 residues. V lost 3 bases to trimming and J lost 0 bases; unmatched junction nucleotides: 9. Here the CDR3 DNA reads TGTGCCAGCAGTTTCGCCACCGGGACAGAGAGCACAGATACGCAGTATTTT. Its translation is CASSFATGTESTDTQYF.

J is TRBJ1-4 and V is TRBV18, with 10 nucleotides matching TRBD1. The junction had 6 bases not matched to a gene; V was cut back by 0 bases and J by 11 bases. Germline V CDR1 and CDR2: KGHSH, LQKENI. The length of the CDR3 is 15 residues. The CDR3 sequence is CASSPPSGQGEKLFF. The CDR3 nucleotides are TGTGCCAGCTCACCACCGTCCGGACAGGGGGAGAAACTGTTTTTT.